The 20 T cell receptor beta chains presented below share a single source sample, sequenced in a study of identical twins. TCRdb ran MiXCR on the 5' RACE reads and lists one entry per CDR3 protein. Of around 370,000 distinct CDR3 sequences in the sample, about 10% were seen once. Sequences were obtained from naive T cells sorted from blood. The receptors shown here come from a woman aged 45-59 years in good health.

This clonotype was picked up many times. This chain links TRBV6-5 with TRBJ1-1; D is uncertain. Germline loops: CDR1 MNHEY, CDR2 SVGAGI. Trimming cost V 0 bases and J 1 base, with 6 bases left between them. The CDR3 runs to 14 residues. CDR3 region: CASSYSTRNTEAFF. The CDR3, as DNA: TGTGCCAGCAGTTACTCGACAAGGAACACTGAAGCTTTCTTT.

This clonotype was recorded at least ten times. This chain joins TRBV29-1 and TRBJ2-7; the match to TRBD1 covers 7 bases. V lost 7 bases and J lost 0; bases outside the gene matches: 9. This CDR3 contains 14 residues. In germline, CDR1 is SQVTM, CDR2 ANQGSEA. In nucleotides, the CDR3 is TGCAGCGCCTGGACAGGCCGAAGCTCCTACGAGCAGTACTTC. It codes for CSAWTGRSSYEQYF.

This CDR3 reads CASDRLFPIGETQYF. For the CDR3, the DNA is TGTGCCAGCGACAGATTATTCCCCATTGGAGAGACCCAGTACTTC. The rearrangement links TRBV3-1 to TRBJ2-5, with D tentatively TRBD1 (5 bases). CDR3 length: 15 amino acids. In germline, CDR1 is LGHDT, CDR2 YNNKEL (reference sequence). The V end was cut by 8 bases, the J end by 4 bases, with 20 bases between.

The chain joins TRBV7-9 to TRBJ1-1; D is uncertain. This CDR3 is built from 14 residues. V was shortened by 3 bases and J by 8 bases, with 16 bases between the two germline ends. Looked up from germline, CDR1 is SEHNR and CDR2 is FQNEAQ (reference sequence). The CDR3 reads CASSFAEWGGEAFF. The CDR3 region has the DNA TGTGCCAGCAGCTTCGCAGAGTGGGGTGGGGAAGCTTTCTTT.

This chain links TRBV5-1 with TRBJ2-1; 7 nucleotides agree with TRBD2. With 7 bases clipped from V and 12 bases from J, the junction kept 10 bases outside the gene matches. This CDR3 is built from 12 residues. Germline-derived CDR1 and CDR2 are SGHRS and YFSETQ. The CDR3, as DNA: TGCGCCAGCGGTGACGCTGGGGAGGGGCAGTTCTTC. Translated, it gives CASGDAGEGQFF. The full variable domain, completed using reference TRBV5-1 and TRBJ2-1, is KAGVTQTPRYLIKTRGQQVTLSCSPISGHRSVSWYQQTPGQGLQFLFEYFSETQRNKGNFPGRFSGRQFSNSRSEMNVSTLELGDSALYLCASGDAGEGQFFGPGTRLTVL.

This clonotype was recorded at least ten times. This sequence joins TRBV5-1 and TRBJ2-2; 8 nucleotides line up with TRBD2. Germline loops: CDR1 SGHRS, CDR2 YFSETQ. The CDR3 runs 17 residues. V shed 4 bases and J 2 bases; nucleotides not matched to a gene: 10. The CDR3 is CASSETTSGYNTGELFF. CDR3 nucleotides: TGCGCCAGCAGCGAAACCACTAGCGGCTATAACACCGGGGAGCTGTTTTTT. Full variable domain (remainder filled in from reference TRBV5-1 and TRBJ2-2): KAGVTQTPRYLIKTRGQQVTLSCSPISGHRSVSWYQQTPGQGLQFLFEYFSETQRNKGNFPGRFSGRQFSNSRSEMNVSTLELGDSALYLCASSETTSGYNTGELFFGEGSRLTVL.

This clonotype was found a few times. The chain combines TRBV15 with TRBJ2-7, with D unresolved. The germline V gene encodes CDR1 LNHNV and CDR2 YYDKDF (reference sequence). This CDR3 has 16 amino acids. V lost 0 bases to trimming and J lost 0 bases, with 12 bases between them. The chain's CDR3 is CATSRDPDESSYEQYV. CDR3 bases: TGTGCCACCAGCAGAGATCCGGACGAGAGCTCCTACGAGCAGTACGTC.

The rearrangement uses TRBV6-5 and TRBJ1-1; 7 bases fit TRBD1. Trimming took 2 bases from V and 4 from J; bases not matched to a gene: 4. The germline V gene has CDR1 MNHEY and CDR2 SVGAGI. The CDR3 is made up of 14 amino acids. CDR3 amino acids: CASSYKAGGTEAFF. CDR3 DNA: TGTGCCAGCAGTTACAAGGCAGGGGGCACTGAAGCTTTCTTT.

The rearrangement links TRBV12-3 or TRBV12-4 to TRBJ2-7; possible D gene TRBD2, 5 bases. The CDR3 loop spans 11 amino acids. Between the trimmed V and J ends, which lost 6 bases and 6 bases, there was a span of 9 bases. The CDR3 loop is CASRQAAEQYF. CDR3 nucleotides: TGTGCCAGCAGGCAAGCGGCCGAGCAGTACTTC.

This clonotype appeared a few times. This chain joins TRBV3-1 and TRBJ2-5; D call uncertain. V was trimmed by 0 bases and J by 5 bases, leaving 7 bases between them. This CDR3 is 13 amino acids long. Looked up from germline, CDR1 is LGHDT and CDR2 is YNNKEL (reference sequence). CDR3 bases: TGTGCCAGCAGCCAAGATCACGGGGAGACCCAGTACTTC. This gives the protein CASSQDHGETQYF.

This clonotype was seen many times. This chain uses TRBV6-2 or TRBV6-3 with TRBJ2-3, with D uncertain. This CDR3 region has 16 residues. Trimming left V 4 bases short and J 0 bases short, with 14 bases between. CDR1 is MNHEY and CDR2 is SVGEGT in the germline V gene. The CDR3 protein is CASSSFRNPSTDTQYF. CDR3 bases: TGTGCCAGCAGTTCCTTCAGGAACCCTAGCACAGATACGCAGTATTTT.

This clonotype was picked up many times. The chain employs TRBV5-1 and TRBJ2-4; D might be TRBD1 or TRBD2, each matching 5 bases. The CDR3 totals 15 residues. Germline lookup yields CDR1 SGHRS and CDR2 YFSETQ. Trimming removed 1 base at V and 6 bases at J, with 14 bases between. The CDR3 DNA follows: TGCGCCAGCAGCTTGAGACGGGACGACAGAAACATTCAGTACTTC. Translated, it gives CASSLRRDDRNIQYF.

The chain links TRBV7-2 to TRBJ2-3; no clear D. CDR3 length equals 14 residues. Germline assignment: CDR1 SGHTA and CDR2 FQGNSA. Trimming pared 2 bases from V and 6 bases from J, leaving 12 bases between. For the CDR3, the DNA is TGTGCCAGCAGCTTACTGGGTCGAGCTGATACGCAGTATTTT. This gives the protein CASSLLGRADTQYF.

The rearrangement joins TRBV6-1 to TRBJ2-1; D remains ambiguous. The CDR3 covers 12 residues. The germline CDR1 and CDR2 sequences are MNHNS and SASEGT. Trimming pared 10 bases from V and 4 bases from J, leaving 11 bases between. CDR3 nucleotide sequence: TGTGCCACCGCCGGATGGTACAATGAGCAGTTCTTC. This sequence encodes CATAGWYNEQFF.

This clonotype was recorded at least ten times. CDR3 DNA: TGTGCCAGCAGCCCCTGGACATCCGTACAAAACATTCAGTACTTC. Protein product: CASSPWTSVQNIQYF. The V call is TRBV3-1, the J call TRBJ2-4; the D gene is possibly TRBD1 (5 bases). The CDR3 sequence is 15 residues long. Germline CDR1 LGHDT, CDR2 YNNKEL (reference sequence). V lost 4 bases to trimming and J lost 5 bases, with 15 bases between them. The variable domain in full, with the rest retrieved from reference TRBV3-1 and TRBJ2-4, is DTAVSQTPKYLVTQMGNDKSIKCEQNLGHDTMYWYKQDSKKFLKIMFSYNNKELIINETVPNRFSPKSPDKAHLNLHINSLELGDSAVYFCASSPWTSVQNIQYFGAGTRLSVL.

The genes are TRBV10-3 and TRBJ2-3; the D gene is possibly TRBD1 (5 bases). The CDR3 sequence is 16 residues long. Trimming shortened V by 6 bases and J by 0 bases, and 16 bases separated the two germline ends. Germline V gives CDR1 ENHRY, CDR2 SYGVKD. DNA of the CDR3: TGTGCCATCAGGGGGCGAGTGGAACCTAGCACAGATACGCAGTATTTT. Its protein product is CAIRGRVEPSTDTQYF.

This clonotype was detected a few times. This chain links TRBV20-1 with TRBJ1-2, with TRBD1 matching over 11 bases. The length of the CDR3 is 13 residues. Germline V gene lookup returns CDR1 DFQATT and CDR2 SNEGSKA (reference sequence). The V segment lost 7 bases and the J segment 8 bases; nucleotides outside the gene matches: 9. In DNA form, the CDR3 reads TGCAGTGTTCCGGACAGGGGGCGGGGAGGCTACACCTTC. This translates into CSVPDRGRGGYTF.

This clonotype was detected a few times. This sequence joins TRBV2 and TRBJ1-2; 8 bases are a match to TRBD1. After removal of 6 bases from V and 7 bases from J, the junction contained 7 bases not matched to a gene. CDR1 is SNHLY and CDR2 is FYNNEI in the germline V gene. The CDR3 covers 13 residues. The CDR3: CASSLRQGFGYTF. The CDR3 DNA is TGTGCCAGCAGCCTTAGACAGGGGTTTGGCTACACCTTC.

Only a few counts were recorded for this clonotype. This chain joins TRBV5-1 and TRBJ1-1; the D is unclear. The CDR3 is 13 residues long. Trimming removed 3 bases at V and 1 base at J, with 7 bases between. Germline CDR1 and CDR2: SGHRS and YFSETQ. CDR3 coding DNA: TGCGCCAGCAGCTCAATAAGGAACACTGAAGCTTTCTTT. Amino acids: CASSSIRNTEAFF.

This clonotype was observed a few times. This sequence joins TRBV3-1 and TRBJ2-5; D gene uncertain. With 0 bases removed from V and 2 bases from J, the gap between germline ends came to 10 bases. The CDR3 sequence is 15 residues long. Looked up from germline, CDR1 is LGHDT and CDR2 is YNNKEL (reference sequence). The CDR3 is CASSQEKYRQETQYF. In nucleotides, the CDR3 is TGTGCCAGCAGCCAAGAAAAGTACAGACAAGAGACCCAGTACTTC.